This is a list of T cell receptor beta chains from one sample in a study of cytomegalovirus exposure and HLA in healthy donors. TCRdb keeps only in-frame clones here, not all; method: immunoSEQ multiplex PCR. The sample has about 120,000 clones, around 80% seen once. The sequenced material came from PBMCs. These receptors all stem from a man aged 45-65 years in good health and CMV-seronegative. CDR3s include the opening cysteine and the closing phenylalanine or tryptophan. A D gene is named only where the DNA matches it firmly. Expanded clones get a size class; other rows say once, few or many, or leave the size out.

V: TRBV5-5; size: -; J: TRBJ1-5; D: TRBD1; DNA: TGTGCCAGCAGCTGGACAGGGGGCAATCAGCCCCAGCATTTT; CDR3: CASSWTGGNQPQHF
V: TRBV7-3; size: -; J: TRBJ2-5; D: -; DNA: TGTGCCAGCAGCTTAGGCTCAGGGATACCGGAGACCCAGTACTTC; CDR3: CASSLGSGIPETQYF
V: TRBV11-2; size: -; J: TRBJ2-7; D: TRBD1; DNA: TGTGCCAGCAGCTCGACCTCGGGACAGGGGGCCGAGCAGTACTTC; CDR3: CASSSTSGQGAEQYF
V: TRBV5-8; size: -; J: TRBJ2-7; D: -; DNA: TGTGCCAGCAGCCCCCGCCGGGACGAGCAGTACTTC; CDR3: CASSPRRDEQYF
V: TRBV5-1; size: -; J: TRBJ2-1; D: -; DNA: TGCGCCAGCAGCTTGGCCATGGAGGACAATGAGCAGTTCTTC; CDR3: CASSLAMEDNEQFF
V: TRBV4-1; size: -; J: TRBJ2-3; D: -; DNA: TGCGCCAGCAGCCCCTCCTCGATGGTACTAGATACGCAGTATTTT; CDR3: CASSPSSMVLDTQYF
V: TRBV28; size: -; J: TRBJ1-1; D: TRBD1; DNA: TGTGCCAGCAGTCCGGGACAGGTGAGGACTGAAGCTTTCTTT; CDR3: CASSPGQVRTEAFF
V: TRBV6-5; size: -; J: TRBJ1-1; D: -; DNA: TGTGCCAGCAGTTTCGGACGGGGCACTGAAGCTTTCTTT; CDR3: CASSFGRGTEAFF
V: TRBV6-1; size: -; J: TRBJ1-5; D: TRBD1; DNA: TGTGCCACCACCGGGACAGGAAATCAGCCCCAGCATTTT; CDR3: CATTGTGNQPQHF
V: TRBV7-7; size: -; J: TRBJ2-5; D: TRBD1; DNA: TGTGCCAGCAGCCCTATGGACAGGGTTGCGACCCAGTACTTC; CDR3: CASSPMDRVATQYF
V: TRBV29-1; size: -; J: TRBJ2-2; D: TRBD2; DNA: TGCAGCGTTGGATCGGGACTAGCGGGAGGGCTTGACACCGGGGAGCTGTTTTTT; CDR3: CSVGSGLAGGLDTGELFF
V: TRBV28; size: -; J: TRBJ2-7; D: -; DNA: TGTGCCAGCAGTTGGAGGCTGGGGGAGCAGTACTTC; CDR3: CASSWRLGEQYF
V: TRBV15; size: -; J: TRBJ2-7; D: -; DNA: TGTGCCACCAGCAGCGCCCAGGGTTTCGAGCAGTACTTC; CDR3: CATSSAQGFEQYF
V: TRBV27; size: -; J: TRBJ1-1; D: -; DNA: TGTGCCAGCAGTTGGAGTGGGGGCATGAACACTGAAGCTTTCTTT; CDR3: CASSWSGGMNTEAFF
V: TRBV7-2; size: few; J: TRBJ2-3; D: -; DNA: TGTGCCAGCAGCTCCCCAGCGGGACACCTCCTTAGCACAGATACGCAGTATTTT; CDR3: CASSSPAGHLLSTDTQYF
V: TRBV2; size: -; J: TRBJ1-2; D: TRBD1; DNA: TGTGCCAGCAGTTTGACCGGGACAGGGGGCTTTGGCTACCCCTTC; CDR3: CASSLTGTGGFGYPF
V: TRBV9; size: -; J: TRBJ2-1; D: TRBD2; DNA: TGTGCCAGCAGCGTAGGGACTAGACCAAATGAGCAGTTCTTC; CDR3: CASSVGTRPNEQFF
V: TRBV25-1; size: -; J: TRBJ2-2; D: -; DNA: TGTGCCAGCCGAGGAGGAGTTAACACCGGGGAGCTGTTTTTT; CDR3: CASRGGVNTGELFF
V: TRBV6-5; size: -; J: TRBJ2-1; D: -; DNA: TGTGCCAGCACCACGACGGGGGGCCCTGAGAATGAGCAGTTCTTC; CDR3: CASTTTGGPENEQFF
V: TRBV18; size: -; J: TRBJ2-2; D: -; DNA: TGTGCCAGCTCCCGACACGCGGGCCCGAACGGGGAGCTGTTTTTT; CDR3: CASSRHAGPNGELFF
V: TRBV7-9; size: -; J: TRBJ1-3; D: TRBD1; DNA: TGTGCCAGCAGCCCGACAGGGGCCAGCTCTGGAAACACCATATATTTT; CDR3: CASSPTGASSGNTIYF
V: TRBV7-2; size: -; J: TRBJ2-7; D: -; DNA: TGTGCCAGCAGCCAGGGCCATGTCTACGAGCAGTACTTC; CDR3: CASSQGHVYEQYF
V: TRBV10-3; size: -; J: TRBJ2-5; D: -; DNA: TGTGCCATCAGTGAGTCGGGGGGAAGAGGGAAAGAGACCCAGTACTTC; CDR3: CAISESGGRGKETQYF
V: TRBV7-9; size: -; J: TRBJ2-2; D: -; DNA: TGTGCCAGCAGCTTAGGCGGCGCCGGGGAGCTGTTTTTT; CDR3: CASSLGGAGELFF
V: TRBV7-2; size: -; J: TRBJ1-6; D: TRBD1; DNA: TGTGCCAGCAGCCAAGGGGACAGGGGTTCACCCCTCCACTTT; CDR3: CASSQGDRGSPLHF
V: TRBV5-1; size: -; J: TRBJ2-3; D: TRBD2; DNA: TGCGCCAGCAGCTACCTAGCGGGGGAAGCAGATACGCAGTATTTT; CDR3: CASSYLAGEADTQYF
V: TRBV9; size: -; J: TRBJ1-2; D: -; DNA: TGTGCCAGCAGCGCAGGACTTAGGGAAGGAGGCTACACCTTC; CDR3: CASSAGLREGGYTF
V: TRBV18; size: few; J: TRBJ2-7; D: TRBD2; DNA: TGTGCCAGCTCACCACGGGGGACTAGCGCAGGAAACGAGCAGTACTTC; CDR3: CASSPRGTSAGNEQYF
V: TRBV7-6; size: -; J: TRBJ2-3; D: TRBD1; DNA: TGTGCCAGCAGCCCGGACAGGGGACCAGATACGCAGTATTTT; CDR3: CASSPDRGPDTQYF
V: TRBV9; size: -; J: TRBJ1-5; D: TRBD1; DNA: TGTGCCAGCAGCGCTGGGCCCGGGACAGGGATTAGGCAGCCCCAGCATTTT; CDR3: CASSAGPGTGIRQPQHF
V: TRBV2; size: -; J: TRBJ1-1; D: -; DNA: TGTGCCAGCCTCACGGGGAACACTGAAGCTTTCTTT; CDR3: CASLTGNTEAFF
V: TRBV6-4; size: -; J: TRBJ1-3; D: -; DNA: TGTGCCAGCAGCCGAGAAGTTGGAAACACCATATATTTT; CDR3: CASSREVGNTIYF
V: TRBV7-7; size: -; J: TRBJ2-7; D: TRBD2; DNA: TGTGCCAGCAGCCAAGGACTAGCCGAGGGCTACGAGCAGTACTTC; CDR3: CASSQGLAEGYEQYF
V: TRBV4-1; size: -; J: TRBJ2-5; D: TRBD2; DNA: TGCGCCAGCAGCCCACTAGCGGGGGCAGAGACCCAGTACTTC; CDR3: CASSPLAGAETQYF
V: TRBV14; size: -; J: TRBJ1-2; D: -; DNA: TGTGCCAGCAGCCAAGAAAGTGCGGGGCCTACGGGCTACACCTTC; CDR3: CASSQESAGPTGYTF
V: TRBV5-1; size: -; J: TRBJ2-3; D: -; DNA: TGCGCCAGCAGCGTAACGGTGGGCAGCACAGATACGCAGTATTTT; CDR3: CASSVTVGSTDTQYF
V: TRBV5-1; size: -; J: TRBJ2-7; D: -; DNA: TGCGCCAGCAGCTTGGGGTCTGGCGCTAGTGAGCAGTACTTC; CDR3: CASSLGSGASEQYF
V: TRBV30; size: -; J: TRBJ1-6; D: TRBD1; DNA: TGTGCCTGGGCCGCAGGGGGCGCAGATTCACCCCTCCACTTT; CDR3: CAWAAGGADSPLHF
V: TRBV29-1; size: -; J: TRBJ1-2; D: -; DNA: TGCAGCGTGGGGAGGGCCAACGATGGCTACACCTTC; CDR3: CSVGRANDGYTF
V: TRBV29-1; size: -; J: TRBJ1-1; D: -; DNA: TGCAGCGTTGTGAGACAGATGAACACTGAAGCTTTCTTT; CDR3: CSVVRQMNTEAFF
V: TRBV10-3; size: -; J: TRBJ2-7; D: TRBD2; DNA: TGTGCCAGTACGACTAGCGGGTACGAGCAGTACTTC; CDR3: CASTTSGYEQYF
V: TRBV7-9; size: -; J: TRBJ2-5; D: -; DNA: TGTGCCAGCAGGTTCGGCGGAGCTAAAGAGACCCAGTACTTC; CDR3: CASRFGGAKETQYF
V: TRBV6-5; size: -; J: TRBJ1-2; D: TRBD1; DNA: TGTGCCAGCAGTCAACCGGGACAGGTATTGGGTGGCTACACCTTC; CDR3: CASSQPGQVLGGYTF
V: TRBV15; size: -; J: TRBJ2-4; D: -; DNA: TGTGCCACCGGGGGACATACTGAGGTACTATTAGCCAAAAACATTCAGTACTTC; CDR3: CATGGHTEVLLAKNIQYF
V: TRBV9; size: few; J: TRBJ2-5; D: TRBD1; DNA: TGTGCCAGCAGAGAGACAGGGGAAGAGACCCAGTACTTC; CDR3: CASRETGEETQYF
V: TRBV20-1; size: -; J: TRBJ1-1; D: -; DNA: TGCAGTGCTAGAGATAGGGGTTCAGCTTTCTTT; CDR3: CSARDRGSAFF
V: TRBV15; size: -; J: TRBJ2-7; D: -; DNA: TGTGCCACCAGCAGATGGGAGGGGGGTACCTACGAGCAGTACTTC; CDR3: CATSRWEGGTYEQYF
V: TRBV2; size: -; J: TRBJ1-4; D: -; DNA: TGTGCCAGCACGGGACTCTTGGGAACTAATGAAAAACTGTTTTTT; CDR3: CASTGLLGTNEKLFF
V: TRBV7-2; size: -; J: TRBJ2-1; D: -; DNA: TGTGCCAGCAGCCCCGTTCGGGCCGGCAGGGAACAGCAGTTCTTC; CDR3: CASSPVRAGREQQFF
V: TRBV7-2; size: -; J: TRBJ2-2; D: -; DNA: TGTGCCAGCAGCTTAGTGGGTAGCGGAACGAACACCGGGGAGCTGTTTTTT; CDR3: CASSLVGSGTNTGELFF
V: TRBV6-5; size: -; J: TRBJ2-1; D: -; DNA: TGTGCCAGCAGTCCCCGCGATTCCTACAATGAGCAGTTCTTC; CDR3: CASSPRDSYNEQFF
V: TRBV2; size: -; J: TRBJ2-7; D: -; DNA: TGTGCCAGCAGTGTAGGCAACAGTAAAGAGCAGTACTTC; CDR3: CASSVGNSKEQYF
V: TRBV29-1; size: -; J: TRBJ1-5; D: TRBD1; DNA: TGCAGCGTTGCTCCGGGACAGAATCAGCCCCAGCATTTT; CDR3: CSVAPGQNQPQHF
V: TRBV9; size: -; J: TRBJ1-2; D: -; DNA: TGTGCCAGCAGCGGTGACAGGTCCTATGGCTACACCTTC; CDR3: CASSGDRSYGYTF
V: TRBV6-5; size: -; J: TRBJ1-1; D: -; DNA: TGTGCCAGCAGCCCGGACGGACTGTGGGGAAAAGCTTTCTTT; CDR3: CASSPDGLWGKAFF
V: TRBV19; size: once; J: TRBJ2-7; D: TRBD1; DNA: TGTGCCAGTAGTACACGGACAGGGAACTACGAGCAGTACTTC; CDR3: CASSTRTGNYEQYF
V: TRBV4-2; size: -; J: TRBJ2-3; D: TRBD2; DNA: TGTGCCAGCAGCCAAGAATTGATAGCGGGGGGGCCGAGGGCAGATACGCAGTATTTT; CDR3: CASSQELIAGGPRADTQYF
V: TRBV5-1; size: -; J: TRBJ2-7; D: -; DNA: TGCGCCAGCAGAAAAACAGGGCCGGGCTCCTACGAGCAGTACTTC; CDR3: CASRKTGPGSYEQYF
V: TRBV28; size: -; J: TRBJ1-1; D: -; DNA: TGTGCCAGCAGTGACAGACCCCGCGGACCTACTGAAGCTTTCTTT; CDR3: CASSDRPRGPTEAFF
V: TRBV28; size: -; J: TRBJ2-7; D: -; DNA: TGTGCCAGCAGTCGCGGGACGTCCGAGCAGTACTTC; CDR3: CASSRGTSEQYF